The rows below give T cell receptor beta chains drawn from one sample of a study of shared clonotypes between healthy human individuals. Measured with immunoSEQ multiplex PCR; TCRdb has only the in-frame clones, and not every one. The sample yields about 800,000 clones, 90% to 98% seen once. The specimen sequenced was naive CD8+ T cells sorted from blood. These TCRs come from a man aged 25-45 years in good health. The CDR3 runs from the conserved cysteine through the conserved F or W. D genes are given only for firm matches. Not all rows give a size; the values are once, few, many and, for expanded clones, a class.

size,V,J,D,CDR3,DNA
.,TRBV21-1,TRBJ2-4,.,CASSPSEREAKNIQYF,TGTGCCAGCAGCCCGTCGGAAAGGGAAGCCAAAAACATTCAGTACTTC
.,TRBV2,TRBJ2-2,.,CANHRDDYTGELFF,TGTGCCAACCACAGGGACGACTACACCGGGGAGCTGTTTTTT
.,TRBV7-6,TRBJ2-5,.,CASSLPGRGKQETQYF,TGTGCCAGCAGCTTACCAGGGAGGGGGAAACAAGAGACCCAGTACTTC
.,TRBV18,TRBJ2-1,.,CASSPSRDQSYNEQFF,TGTGCCAGCTCACCTTCCCGGGATCAGTCCTACAATGAGCAGTTCTTC
.,TRBV28,TRBJ2-7,.,CASNWGYEQYF,TGTGCCAGCAATTGGGGCTACGAGCAGTACTTC
.,TRBV2,TRBJ2-7,.,CASSELLPYEQYF,TGTGCCAGCAGTGAGCTCCTTCCTTACGAGCAGTACTTC
few,TRBV25-1,TRBJ2-2,.,CASVDWSNTGELFF,TGTGCCAGCGTGGACTGGTCGAACACCGGGGAGCTGTTTTTT
.,TRBV10-3,TRBJ2-7,TRBD1,CAISEPDRGRSNRDLTEQYF,TGTGCCATCAGTGAGCCGGACAGGGGGCGCAGTAATAGGGACCTCACCGAGCAGTACTTC
.,TRBV6-5,TRBJ1-5,.,CASSFGQNQPQHF,TGTGCCAGCAGTTTTGGGCAGAATCAGCCCCAGCATTTT
.,TRBV27,TRBJ2-7,TRBD1,CASLTRGDRDSYEQYF,TGTGCCAGCCTAACACGGGGGGACAGGGACTCCTACGAGCAGTACTTC
.,TRBV9,TRBJ1-3,.,CASRDGNTIYF,TGTGCCAGCAGGGATGGAAACACCATATATTTT
.,TRBV27,TRBJ2-1,TRBD2,CASSLRGDEQFF,TGTGCCAGCAGTTTACGGGGGGATGAGCAGTTCTTC
.,TRBV4-1,TRBJ2-2,.,CASSQEPGGETSGVTGELFF,TGCGCCAGCAGCCAAGAGCCCGGCGGGGAAACCTCCGGGGTCACCGGGGAGCTGTTTTTT
.,TRBV27,TRBJ2-5,.,CASSIATGSDQYF,TGTGCCAGCAGTATCGCGACAGGCTCTGACCAGTACTTC
once,TRBV27,TRBJ1-1,TRBD1,CASIRQGDTEAFF,TGTGCCAGCATCCGACAGGGGGACACTGAAGCTTTCTTT
.,TRBV7-8,TRBJ2-1,.,CASSHMGNEQFF,TGTGCCAGCAGCCATATGGGGAATGAGCAGTTCTTC
.,TRBV27,TRBJ2-7,.,CASSSGRFGEQYF,TGTGCCAGCAGTTCAGGAAGATTTGGCGAGCAGTACTTC
.,TRBV5-4,TRBJ2-1,TRBD2,CASSLGLAGGSYNEQFF,TGTGCCAGCAGCTTGGGTTTAGCGGGGGGCTCCTACAATGAGCAGTTCTTC
.,TRBV25-1,TRBJ2-7,.,CASSEISAYEQYF,TGTGCCAGCAGTGAGATTAGCGCCTACGAGCAGTACTTC
.,TRBV7-9,TRBJ2-1,.,CASTLPNEQFF,TGTGCCAGCACCTTACCGAATGAGCAGTTCTTC
.,TRBV18,TRBJ2-1,.,CASSPVLGERVKYEQFF,TGTGCCAGCTCACCAGTTCTTGGGGAGCGCGTAAAGTATGAGCAGTTCTTC
.,TRBV19,TRBJ2-2,.,CASRDWGDYTGELFF,TGTGCCAGTCGAGATTGGGGGGATTACACCGGGGAGCTGTTTTTT
.,TRBV2,TRBJ1-2,.,CASSGGLGSYGYTF,TGTGCCAGCAGTGGGGGCCTCGGTTCCTATGGCTACACCTTC
.,TRBV4-3,TRBJ2-7,TRBD2,CASSVSGNSYEQYF,TGCGCCAGCAGCGTAAGCGGGAACTCCTACGAGCAGTACTTC
.,TRBV27,TRBJ2-7,.,CASSPPNRSGALSEQYF,TGTGCCAGCAGTCCCCCTAATCGATCAGGCGCTTTGAGTGAGCAGTACTTC
.,TRBV2,TRBJ1-2,.,CASSEALMAGFYGYTF,TGTGCCAGCAGTGAAGCGCTTATGGCAGGCTTCTATGGCTACACCTTC
.,TRBV7-9,TRBJ2-3,.,CASSSGGLSTDTQYF,TGTGCCAGCAGCTCTGGGGGGCTCAGCACAGATACGCAGTATTTT
.,TRBV29-1,TRBJ2-7,TRBD2,CSVVDASGSYEQYF,TGCAGCGTTGTGGATGCTAGCGGGAGCTACGAGCAGTACTTC
.,TRBV28,TRBJ1-2,.,CASSLLSYGYTF,TGTGCCAGCAGTTTATTATCCTATGGCTACACCTTC
.,TRBV28,TRBJ2-7,.,CASRTINISPYEQYF,TGTGCCAGCAGAACCATTAATATCTCGCCCTACGAGCAGTACTTC
once,TRBV7-3,TRBJ2-2,TRBD1,CASSLTSGTGANTGELFF,TGTGCCAGCAGCCTGACCTCCGGGACAGGCGCGAACACCGGGGAGCTGTTTTTT
.,TRBV29-1,TRBJ1-5,.,CSVGDGDNQPQHF,TGCAGCGTTGGGGACGGTGACAATCAGCCCCAGCATTTT
.,TRBV29-1,TRBJ2-7,.,CSVQSRTYEQYF,TGCAGCGTTCAGAGCAGGACCTACGAGCAGTACTTC
.,TRBV6-5,TRBJ2-1,.,CASSLGLGNEQFF,TGTGCCAGCAGCCTGGGGCTCGGCAATGAGCAGTTCTTC
.,TRBV7-7,TRBJ1-4,.,CASSPRTGSNEKLFF,TGTGCTAGCAGCCCCCGGACCGGATCTAATGAAAAACTGTTTTTT
.,TRBV28,TRBJ1-2,TRBD1,CASSAGTAVRNYGYTF,TGTGCCAGCAGTGCCGGGACAGCCGTCAGAAATTATGGCTACACCTTC
.,TRBV29-1,TRBJ2-1,.,CSVYDSRDPNEQFF,TGCAGCGTCTACGACTCCCGGGACCCTAATGAGCAGTTCTTC
once,TRBV6-4,TRBJ2-1,TRBD2,CASSVGPSGINEQFF,TGTGCCAGCAGTGTTGGGCCTAGCGGGATAAATGAGCAGTTCTTC
.,TRBV5-8,TRBJ1-1,.,CASSWPPVRGNTEAFF,TGTGCCAGCAGCTGGCCCCCCGTCAGGGGGAACACTGAAGCTTTCTTT
.,TRBV15,TRBJ1-5,.,CATRGTIIGNQPQHF,TGTGCCACCAGAGGGACGATTATAGGCAATCAGCCCCAGCATTTT
.,TRBV19,TRBJ2-4,.,CASSTRREQVVWDIQYF,TGTGCCAGTAGTACAAGGAGGGAACAGGTCGTGTGGGACATTCAGTACTTC
.,TRBV10-2,TRBJ2-3,.,CASSEPLMVGVEQYF,TGCGCCAGCAGTGAGCCCCTGATGGTGGGTGTGGAGCAGTATTTT
.,TRBV18,TRBJ2-7,TRBD1,CASSPSGQGAGEQYF,TGTGCCAGCTCACCCTCTGGACAGGGGGCAGGGGAGCAGTACTTC
.,TRBV28,TRBJ2-7,TRBD2,CASSTSVTYEQYF,TGTGCCAGCAGTACTAGCGTCACCTACGAGCAGTACTTC
.,TRBV25-1,TRBJ1-2,.,CASSELGKAEDGYTF,TGTGCCAGCAGTGAATTGGGCAAGGCGGAGGATGGCTACACCTTC
.,TRBV28,TRBJ2-7,TRBD1,CASSSPGTGIRAGVFHEQYF,TGTGCCAGCAGCTCTCCCGGGACAGGGATCCGCGCGGGAGTTTTCCACGAGCAGTACTTC
.,TRBV5-4,TRBJ2-7,.,CASSGRGAPSYEQYF,TGTGCCAGCAGCGGAAGGGGCGCCCCATCCTACGAGCAGTACTTC
.,TRBV2,TRBJ2-3,TRBD2,CASSRTSGSTDTQYF,TGTGCCAGCAGTCGAACTAGCGGGAGCACAGATACGCAGTATTTT
.,TRBV2,TRBJ2-7,.,CASSDRTYEQYF,TGTGCCAGCAGTGACAGAACCTACGAGCAGTACTTC
.,TRBV28,TRBJ1-1,.,CASSWGVGEAFF,TGTGCCAGCAGTTGGGGCGTTGGGGAAGCTTTCTTT
.,TRBV5-6,TRBJ1-5,TRBD1,CASSLGQGGQPQHF,TGTGCCAGCAGCCTGGGACAGGGTGGTCAGCCCCAGCATTTT
.,TRBV4-1,TRBJ2-3,.,CASSQVGVGPDTQYF,TGCGCCAGCAGCCAAGTAGGGGTCGGACCAGATACGCAGTATTTT
.,TRBV7-2,TRBJ2-5,TRBD2,CASTVGRAWETQYF,TGTGCCAGCACAGTGGGGAGGGCCTGGGAGACCCAGTACTTC
.,TRBV28,TRBJ2-2,.,CASSLSRFRYLAGELFF,TGTGCCAGCAGTTTATCCCGGTTCAGGTACTTGGCCGGGGAGCTGTTTTTT
.,TRBV2,TRBJ2-7,.,CASSIEPVTGAHEQYF,TGTGCCAGCAGCATCGAACCGGTGACAGGTGCCCACGAGCAGTACTTC